This TCR beta chain came from a study of cytomegalovirus exposure and HLA in healthy donors. On the study more broadly: In an earlier analysis, 95 million to 140 million unique TCR beta sequences were found from some 200 million T cells. Overall study findings and caveats: Earlier findings revealed that most TCR beta V segments proved productive either about 87% or about 30% of the time.

On this clone itself: Its antigen is unknown.

Primers: 60 Vbeta forward and 13 Jbeta reverse. Profiled with immunoSEQ multiplex PCR; TCRdb holds only in-frame clones, not every one. The sample has 100,000 or so clones, and its top ten clones hold 3.4%. The V segment lost 6 bases and the J segment 5 bases; nucleotides outside the gene matches: 12. This CDR3 comprises 15 residues. CDR1 and CDR2 from the germline V gene are MDHEN and SYDVKM. This sequence was found in a woman aged 30 to 39 in good health and CMV-seronegative. The material sequenced was PBMCs. This chain links TRBV28 with TRBJ1-2, with 7 positions matching TRBD1. The CDR3 loop is CASRDIRGAGYGYTF. In nucleotides, the CDR3 is TGTGCCAGCAGAGATATCAGGGGGGCGGGGTATGGCTACACCTTC.